What follows are 10 T cell receptor beta chains derived from one specimen sequenced in a study of naive and memory T cell subsets (dated by TCRdb to 2016 to 2017). The study at large found these results: A few larger clonotypes were present in naive repertoires, especially CD8 naive repertoires, and these clonotypes were possibly memory cells re-expressing CD45RA.

The antigens for these receptors are not known. Library generation was performed with UMI-ligation and nested PCR. TCRdb names Illumina MiSeq as the instrument used. An equimolar mix of two oligonucleotides covering both TRBC1 and TRBC2 was used as the beta constant-region primer. The ligated cDNA went through four rounds of PCR with nested alpha and beta constant-region primers together with the SP2 primer. TCRdb passed the public sequencing reads through fastp at Q25 and MiXCR, retaining productive beta sequences. Merged by CDR3 protein, the rows form single entries marked with the most common genes and DNA. This sample gives over 100,000 distinct CDR3 sequences in total; around 15% of them show up just once. The ten top clones hold about 3% of the sample. Sequenced sample: naive CD8+ T cells from blood. This specimen's cell subset or site label, interpreted: naive T cells, CD45RA high CD27+. The receptors shown here come from a human donor in good health.

The rearrangement uses TRBV11-3 and TRBJ2-1; 8 bases fit TRBD2. From germline, CDR1 is SGHNT and CDR2 YENEEA. With 1 base clipped from V and 2 bases from J, the junction kept 4 bases outside the gene matches. The CDR3 runs to 16 residues. The CDR3 spells CASSLGSGGPYNEQFF. For the CDR3, the DNA is TGTGCCAGCAGCTTAGGGAGCGGGGGACCCTACAATGAGCAGTTCTTC.

This clonotype was detected many times. This rearrangement joins TRBV29-1 to TRBJ2-7; D may be TRBD1 (5 bases). Trimming stripped 6 bases from V and 3 bases from J, with 15 bases between. CDR3 size: 13 residues. Germline-derived CDR1 and CDR2 are SQVTM and ANQGSEA. The CDR3 DNA is TGCAGCGTAGACAGTGAGGTCGGCTACGAGCAGTACTTC. Protein product: CSVDSEVGYEQYF.

This clonotype was counted a few times. The genes are TRBV6-1 and TRBJ1-5, with D uncertain. The V and J ends lost 3 bases and 9 bases respectively, with 15 bases between them. Germline values: CDR1 MNHNS, CDR2 SASEGT. The length of the CDR3 is 14 residues. This chain's CDR3 is CASSDEAEFGPQHF. Written as DNA, the CDR3 is TGTGCCAGCAGTGATGAGGCTGAATTTGGGCCCCAGCATTTT.

The chain combines TRBV11-3 with TRBJ1-1, with D possibly matching TRBD1 (5 bases). V lost 4 bases to trimming and J lost 1 base, with 10 bases between them. Germline V CDR1 and CDR2: SGHNT, YENEEA. The CDR3 spans 14 residues. CDR3 sequence (DNA): TGTGCCAGCAGCTCATCGACAGAGAACACTGAAGCTTTCTTT. Translation: CASSSSTENTEAFF.

The J gene is TRBJ1-2, the V gene TRBV25-1, with a possible D match to TRBD1 (5 bases). This CDR3 contains 13 residues. CDR1 is MGHDK and CDR2 is SYGVNS in the germline V gene. Trimming took off 3 bases at V and 0 bases at J, with 5 bases between the two ends. The CDR3 nucleotides read TGTGCCAGCAGTGAGACAGCTAACTATGGCTACACCTTC. Protein: CASSETANYGYTF.

This clonotype was seen a handful of times. J is TRBJ1-2 and V is TRBV4-3, with a possible D match to TRBD1 (5 bases). Germline V gives CDR1 LGHNA, CDR2 YSLEER. CDR3 length: 17 residues. V dropped 1 base and J dropped 3 bases, with 18 bases sitting between them. CDR3 sequence: CASSQVINRGVDYGYTF. DNA of the CDR3: TGCGCCAGCAGCCAAGTTATTAATAGGGGAGTTGACTATGGCTACACCTTC.

The rearrangement links TRBV29-1 to TRBJ2-2; the D is unclear. CDR3 length: 11 residues. The germline V gene encodes CDR1 SQVTM and CDR2 ANQGSEA. Trimming shortened V by 6 bases and J by 3 bases, and 5 bases separated the two germline ends. Here the CDR3 DNA reads TGCAGCGTCAGACACACCGGGGAGCTGTTTTTT. Protein product: CSVRHTGELFF.

The V and J genes are TRBV7-8 and TRBJ2-3; D perhaps matches TRBD2 (6 bases). The CDR3 extends over 14 amino acids. Trimming shortened V by 5 bases and J by 0 bases, and 9 bases separated the two germline ends. Germline lookup yields CDR1 SGHVS and CDR2 FQNEAQ. The CDR3 loop is CASSGGASTDTQYF. The CDR3 bases are TGTGCCAGCAGCGGCGGGGCAAGCACAGATACGCAGTATTTT.

This chain uses TRBV19 with TRBJ2-1; D is possibly TRBD1 (5 bases). The CDR3 covers 13 residues. The V end was cut by 3 bases, the J end by 9 bases, with 12 bases between. Per germline, CDR1 LNHDA and CDR2 SQIVND (reference sequence). CDR3 nucleotide sequence: TGTGCCAGTAGTATCCAGGGTCGTGCTGAGCAGTTCTTC. Translated, it gives CASSIQGRAEQFF.

This chain connects TRBV7-2 to TRBJ1-1; TRBD1 might be the D (5 bases). V lost 5 bases and J lost 4, with 8 bases in between. The CDR3 is 12 amino acids. Germline loops: CDR1 SGHTA, CDR2 FQGNSA. The CDR3 region has the DNA TGTGCCAGCAGCACGGACATCACTGAAGCTTTCTTT. It is translated as CASSTDITEAFF.